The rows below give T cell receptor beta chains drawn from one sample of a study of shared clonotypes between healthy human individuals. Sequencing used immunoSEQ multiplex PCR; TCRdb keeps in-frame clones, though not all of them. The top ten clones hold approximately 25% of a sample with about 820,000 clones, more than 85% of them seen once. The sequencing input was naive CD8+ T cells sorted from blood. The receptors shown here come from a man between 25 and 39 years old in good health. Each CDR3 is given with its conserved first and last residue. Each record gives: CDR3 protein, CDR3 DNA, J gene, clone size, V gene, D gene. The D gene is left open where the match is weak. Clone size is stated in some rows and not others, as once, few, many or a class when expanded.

CDR3: CASSATGVNYGYTF
DNA: TGTGCCAGCAGTGCAACAGGGGTTAACTATGGCTACACCTTC
J: TRBJ1-2
size: NA
V: TRBV2
D: TRBD1

CDR3: CASSEGERTGSYEQYF
DNA: TGTGCCAGCAGTGAAGGGGAGCGGACAGGGTCCTACGAGCAGTACTTC
J: TRBJ2-7
size: NA
V: TRBV2
D: TRBD1

CDR3: CSVELPSYEQYF
DNA: TGCAGCGTTGAACTACCTTCCTACGAGCAGTACTTC
J: TRBJ2-7
size: NA
V: TRBV29-1
D: NA

CDR3: CASSLDSGRSYNEQFF
DNA: TGTGCCAGCAGCTTAGATAGCGGGAGATCGTACAATGAGCAGTTCTTC
J: TRBJ2-1
size: NA
V: TRBV7-6
D: TRBD2

CDR3: CASSLGGNTGELFF
DNA: TGTGCCAGCAGCTTAGGAGGGAACACCGGGGAGCTGTTTTTT
J: TRBJ2-2
size: NA
V: TRBV11-2
D: NA

CDR3: CASSFLTDTQYF
DNA: TGTGCCAGCAGCTTCCTGACAGATACGCAGTATTTT
J: TRBJ2-3
size: few
V: TRBV5-8
D: NA

CDR3: CASSWDRLYNEQFF
DNA: TGTGCCAGCAGTTGGGACAGGTTATACAATGAGCAGTTCTTC
J: TRBJ2-1
size: NA
V: TRBV6-5
D: TRBD1

CDR3: CASSLGDDNEQFF
DNA: TGTGCCAGCAGCTTAGGGGACGACAATGAGCAGTTCTTC
J: TRBJ2-1
size: NA
V: TRBV13
D: NA

CDR3: CASSQDLTFLAGANVLTF
DNA: TGTGCCAGCAGCCAAGATCTCACCTTTCTAGCTGGGGCCAACGTCCTGACTTTC
J: TRBJ2-6
size: NA
V: TRBV14
D: NA

CDR3: CASSQDQGRTGELFF
DNA: TGCGCCAGCAGCCAAGATCAGGGTCGCACCGGGGAGCTGTTTTTT
J: TRBJ2-2
size: NA
V: TRBV4-1
D: NA

CDR3: CASGGYAGYTF
DNA: TGTGCCAGCGGAGGGTACGCTGGCTACACCTTC
J: TRBJ1-2
size: NA
V: TRBV6-1
D: NA

CDR3: CASRLAGSYEQYF
DNA: TGTGCCAGCAGACTAGCGGGATCCTACGAGCAGTACTTC
J: TRBJ2-7
size: NA
V: TRBV28
D: TRBD2

CDR3: CASSDMNTEAFF
DNA: TGTGCCAGTTCGGACATGAACACTGAAGCTTTCTTT
J: TRBJ1-1
size: NA
V: TRBV9
D: NA

CDR3: CASSLVGTNYPSQLF
DNA: TGTGCCAGCAGCTTAGTAGGGACAAATTACCCCTCCCAGCTCTTC
J: TRBJ2-7
size: NA
V: TRBV7-9
D: NA

CDR3: CASSPGQGVWAYTF
DNA: TGTGCCAGCAGCCCGGGACAGGGTGTGTGGGCCTACACCTTC
J: TRBJ1-2
size: NA
V: TRBV6-1
D: TRBD1

CDR3: CASSLGSVWGYEQYF
DNA: TGTGCCAGCAGCTTGGGGTCGGTTTGGGGTTACGAGCAGTACTTC
J: TRBJ2-7
size: NA
V: TRBV5-8
D: NA

CDR3: CASTWTSGTIYQETQYF
DNA: TGTGCCAGCACTTGGACTAGCGGGACGATCTACCAAGAGACCCAGTACTTC
J: TRBJ2-5
size: NA
V: TRBV7-9
D: TRBD2

CDR3: CASSLGLSLLDEQFF
DNA: TGCGCCAGCAGCTTGGGTCTATCTCTACTCGATGAGCAGTTCTTC
J: TRBJ2-1
size: NA
V: TRBV5-1
D: NA

CDR3: CASSQVKQAREQYF
DNA: TGTGCCAGCAGCCAAGTTAAGCAGGCGCGGGAGCAGTACTTC
J: TRBJ2-7
size: once
V: TRBV14
D: NA

CDR3: CASSRDVGGSEQYF
DNA: TGCGCCAGCAGCCGGGACGTTGGAGGGTCCGAGCAGTACTTC
J: TRBJ2-7
size: NA
V: TRBV4-1
D: NA

CDR3: CASSHLAGGLNEQFF
DNA: TGTGCCAGCAGCCATCTAGCGGGAGGGCTCAATGAGCAGTTCTTC
J: TRBJ2-1
size: NA
V: TRBV6-6
D: TRBD2

CDR3: CASSETGTGSTDTQYF
DNA: TGTGCCAGCAGTGAAACCGGGACGGGAAGCACAGATACGCAGTATTTT
J: TRBJ2-3
size: NA
V: TRBV27
D: NA

CDR3: CAISDPGQGLDYGYTF
DNA: TGTGCCATCAGTGATCCGGGACAGGGGTTGGACTATGGCTACACCTTC
J: TRBJ1-2
size: once
V: TRBV10-3
D: TRBD1

CDR3: CASSQDVGWNEAFF
DNA: TGTGCCAGCAGCCAAGACGTGGGGTGGAATGAAGCTTTCTTT
J: TRBJ1-1
size: NA
V: TRBV4-2
D: NA

CDR3: CASRRPGQQETQYF
DNA: TGTGCCAGCAGGAGACCGGGACAGCAAGAGACCCAGTACTTC
J: TRBJ2-5
size: NA
V: TRBV27
D: TRBD1

CDR3: CASSVFAGTPNNEQFF
DNA: TGTGCCAGCAGTGTCTTCGCCGGGACACCTAACAATGAGCAGTTCTTC
J: TRBJ2-1
size: once
V: TRBV6-1
D: NA

CDR3: CASRRGETQYF
DNA: TGTGCCAGTAGGAGAGGGGAGACCCAGTACTTC
J: TRBJ2-5
size: NA
V: TRBV5-6
D: NA

CDR3: CASRGETQYF
DNA: TGTGCCAGCAGGGGAGAGACCCAGTACTTC
J: TRBJ2-5
size: NA
V: TRBV19
D: NA

CDR3: CASSSVGGTDTQYF
DNA: TGTGCCAGCAGCTCCGTTGGTGGCACAGATACGCAGTATTTT
J: TRBJ2-3
size: NA
V: TRBV7-8
D: NA

CDR3: CASSPGHGIGGNQPQHF
DNA: TGTGCCAGCAGCCCGGGACACGGAATTGGCGGCAATCAGCCCCAGCATTTT
J: TRBJ1-5
size: NA
V: TRBV21-1
D: NA

CDR3: CASSTTAYTYEQYF
DNA: TGTGCCAGCAGTACGACAGCCTATACCTACGAGCAGTACTTC
J: TRBJ2-7
size: NA
V: TRBV2
D: NA

CDR3: CAISESLRQGKNYGYTF
DNA: TGTGCCATCAGTGAGTCATTGAGACAGGGGAAGAACTATGGCTACACCTTC
J: TRBJ1-2
size: NA
V: TRBV10-3
D: TRBD1

CDR3: CSVLLAGPGTGELFF
DNA: TGCAGCGTTTTACTAGCGGGACCTGGGACCGGGGAGCTGTTTTTT
J: TRBJ2-2
size: NA
V: TRBV29-1
D: TRBD2

CDR3: CASNPQGNQETQYF
DNA: TGTGCCAGCAACCCACAGGGGAACCAAGAGACCCAGTACTTC
J: TRBJ2-5
size: NA
V: TRBV2
D: TRBD1

CDR3: CASSLSGRAQYF
DNA: TGTGCCAGCAGCCTTAGCGGGAGGGCGCAGTATTTT
J: TRBJ2-3
size: NA
V: TRBV25-1
D: TRBD2

CDR3: CASTEREGQYEQYF
DNA: TGTGCCAGCACCGAGCGGGAGGGCCAATACGAGCAGTACTTC
J: TRBJ2-7
size: NA
V: TRBV7-9
D: TRBD2

CDR3: CASSPRDGAYEQYF
DNA: TGTGCCAGCTCACCACGGGACGGGGCCTACGAGCAGTACTTC
J: TRBJ2-7
size: NA
V: TRBV18
D: NA

CDR3: CASSQDRGLGGTQYF
DNA: TGCGCCAGCAGCCAAGATCGGGGTTTGGGGGGGACCCAGTACTTC
J: TRBJ2-5
size: NA
V: TRBV4-3
D: NA

CDR3: CASSERQTLSGNTIYF
DNA: TGCGCCAGCAGCGAAAGACAGACTCTCTCTGGAAACACCATATATTTT
J: TRBJ1-3
size: once
V: TRBV4-1
D: NA

CDR3: CASSPIPGTNSNQPQHF
DNA: TGCGCCAGCAGCCCTATTCCCGGGACAAATAGCAATCAGCCCCAGCATTTT
J: TRBJ1-5
size: NA
V: TRBV4-1
D: NA

CDR3: CASSREYHRGVRSTYEQYF
DNA: TGTGCCAGCAGCCGCGAATACCATAGGGGGGTCAGGAGTACCTACGAGCAGTACTTC
J: TRBJ2-7
size: NA
V: TRBV7-3
D: NA

CDR3: CASSRSSGAYNEQFF
DNA: TGTGCCAGCAGCCGTTCTAGCGGGGCCTACAATGAGCAGTTCTTC
J: TRBJ2-1
size: NA
V: TRBV7-8
D: TRBD2

CDR3: CARSPVSRLVKLFF
DNA: TGTGCCAGAAGCCCGGTGAGCAGGCTGGTAAAACTGTTTTTT
J: TRBJ1-4
size: NA
V: TRBV5-3
D: NA

CDR3: CASSLSAGLSYEQYF
DNA: TGTGCCAGCAGTTTATCAGCCGGCCTCTCCTACGAGCAGTACTTC
J: TRBJ2-7
size: NA
V: TRBV27
D: NA

CDR3: CASSLDISSTDTQYF
DNA: TGTGCCAGCAGTTTAGACATCTCTAGCACAGATACGCAGTATTTT
J: TRBJ2-3
size: NA
V: TRBV27
D: NA

CDR3: CASSLVDTSYEQYF
DNA: TGTGCCAGCAGCTTGGTGGACACCTCCTACGAGCAGTACTTC
J: TRBJ2-7
size: NA
V: TRBV5-8
D: NA

CDR3: CASSLSQGSHNEQFF
DNA: TGTGCCAGCAGCTTAAGTCAGGGGTCTCACAATGAGCAGTTCTTC
J: TRBJ2-1
size: NA
V: TRBV7-8
D: NA

CDR3: CASIPRLRYEQYF
DNA: TGTGCCAGCATTCCCCGTTTGAGGTACGAGCAGTACTTC
J: TRBJ2-7
size: NA
V: TRBV2
D: NA

CDR3: CATSRSGTSGRGTDTQYF
DNA: TGTGCCACCAGCAGATCCGGGACTAGCGGGAGGGGCACAGATACGCAGTATTTT
J: TRBJ2-3
size: NA
V: TRBV15
D: TRBD2

CDR3: CASSTGLAGVTNEQFF
DNA: TGTGCCAGCAGCACTGGACTAGCGGGAGTAACCAATGAGCAGTTCTTC
J: TRBJ2-1
size: once
V: TRBV21-1
D: NA

CDR3: CASSPPRGGHKFNEKLFF
DNA: TGCGCCAGCAGCCCTCCTCGGGGGGGACACAAATTTAATGAAAAACTGTTTTTT
J: TRBJ1-4
size: NA
V: TRBV23-1
D: NA

CDR3: CASSLAWGETVQYF
DNA: TGCGCCAGCAGCTTGGCCTGGGGGGAGACCGTGCAGTACTTC
J: TRBJ2-7
size: NA
V: TRBV5-1
D: NA

CDR3: CASRQGSYNEQFF
DNA: TGTGCCAGTAGACAGGGTTCCTACAATGAGCAGTTCTTC
J: TRBJ2-1
size: NA
V: TRBV19
D: NA

CDR3: CSVLGLADVRDEQFF
DNA: TGCAGCGTCCTCGGACTAGCTGACGTCCGGGATGAGCAGTTCTTC
J: TRBJ2-1
size: NA
V: TRBV29-1
D: TRBD2

CDR3: CASAPKGGEMTDTQYF
DNA: TGTGCCAGCGCCCCTAAAGGGGGGGAGATGACAGATACGCAGTATTTT
J: TRBJ2-3
size: few
V: TRBV28
D: NA

CDR3: CASSLGQGMAEAFF
DNA: TGTGCCAGCAGCCTAGGACAGGGGATGGCTGAAGCTTTCTTT
J: TRBJ1-1
size: NA
V: TRBV7-3
D: TRBD1

CDR3: CASRTGLVLYNEQFF
DNA: TGTGCCAGCAGGACCGGACTAGTGCTCTACAATGAGCAGTTCTTC
J: TRBJ2-1
size: NA
V: TRBV28
D: TRBD2